This TCR beta chain was sequenced in a study of T cells after yellow fever vaccination. Looked up from germline, CDR1 is DFQATT and CDR2 is SNEGSKA (reference sequence). Trimming stripped 0 bases from V and 9 bases from J, with 15 bases between. The CDR3 loop spans 14 amino acids. MiXCR, applied by TCRdb to the 5' RACE reads, yields one record per CDR3 protein. The sample lists roughly 520,000 distinct CDR3 sequences; around a fifth were seen once. The V and J genes are TRBV20-1 and TRBJ2-1; D may be TRBD2 (7 bases). The source is a man between 18 and 29 years old who received the YFV17D yellow fever vaccine. The source was PBMCs, collected approximately 22 days after the first yellow fever vaccination. CDR3 nucleotide sequence: TGCAGTGCTAGAGAGGGGGGGCCTGGGAGTGAGCAGTTCTTC. Translated: CSAREGGPGSEQFF.